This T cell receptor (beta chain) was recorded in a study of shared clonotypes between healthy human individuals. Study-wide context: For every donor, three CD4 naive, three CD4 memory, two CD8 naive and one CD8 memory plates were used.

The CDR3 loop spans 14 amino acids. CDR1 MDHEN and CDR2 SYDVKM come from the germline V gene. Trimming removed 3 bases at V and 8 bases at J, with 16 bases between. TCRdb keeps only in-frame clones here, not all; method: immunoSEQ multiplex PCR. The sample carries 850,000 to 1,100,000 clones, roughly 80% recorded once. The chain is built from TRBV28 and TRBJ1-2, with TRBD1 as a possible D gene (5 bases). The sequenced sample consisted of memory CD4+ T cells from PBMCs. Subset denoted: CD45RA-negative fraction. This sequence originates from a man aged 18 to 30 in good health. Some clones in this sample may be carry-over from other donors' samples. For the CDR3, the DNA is TGTGCCAGCAGTTTCGGGCAGGGAACAGGCGGCTACACCTTC. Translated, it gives CASSFGQGTGGYTF.